A single sample is the source of the 21 T cell receptor beta chains below, sequenced in a study of cytomegalovirus exposure and HLA in healthy donors. The data were produced by immunoSEQ multiplex PCR, yet TCRdb's version contains in-frame clones alone and is incomplete. The table lists around 300,000 clones, 65% to 90% of them singletons. Material: PBMCs. The receptors shown here come from a woman aged 18 to 35 in good health and CMV-seronegative.

The chain employs TRBV10-3 and TRBJ2-5; perhaps TRBD2 as D (5 bases). CDR1 is ENHRY, CDR2 SYGVKD, per germline. The V end lost 4 bases, the J end lost 2 bases, and 11 bases lay between the germline ends. The CDR3 runs 14 residues. The CDR3 nucleotides are TGTGCCATCAGTGGCCGGGATTCACAAGAGACCCAGTACTTC. Protein sequence: CAISGRDSQETQYF.

This clone was picked up one time. V is TRBV4-1 and J is TRBJ1-2; TRBD1 matches at 7 bases. The germline CDR1 and CDR2 sequences are MGHRA and YSYEKL. Germline trimming cut 4 bases from V and 2 bases from J; bases unmatched to any gene: 1. This CDR3 is built from 13 residues. The CDR3, as DNA: TGCGCCAGCAGCCCGGGACAGAACTATGGCTACACCTTC. It codes for CASSPGQNYGYTF.

The V gene is TRBV7-9, the J gene TRBJ2-7; 7 positions agree with TRBD2. The V and J ends lost 3 bases and 5 bases, in that order; junction bases with no gene match: 4. Germline CDR1 is SEHNR and CDR2 is FQNEAQ (reference sequence). CDR3 length: 13 residues. CDR3 bases: TGTGCCAGCAGCTTCACTAGCGCCCACGAGCAGTACTTC. The encoded protein is CASSFTSAHEQYF.

The V call is TRBV2, the J call TRBJ1-2; TRBD1 matches at 10 bases. V dropped 7 bases and J dropped 6; count of bases not matched to a gene: 8. CDR3 length: 14 residues. In germline, CDR1 is SNHLY, CDR2 FYNNEI. CDR3 sequence reads: CASIWDRGIDGYTF. The DNA for the CDR3 is TGTGCCAGCATTTGGGACAGGGGAATCGATGGCTACACCTTC.

The chain has TRBV28 and TRBJ1-5, with TRBD1 identical over 7 bases. The CDR3 loop spans 13 amino acids. J gave up 5 bases and V 5 bases, and 3 bases lay outside the gene matches. Germline CDR1 MDHEN, CDR2 SYDVKM. CDR3 coding DNA: TGTGCCAGCAGTGGACAGGTGTATCAGCCCCAGCATTTT. It yields the protein CASSGQVYQPQHF.

This sequence joins TRBV11-3 and TRBJ2-7; D unclear. The CDR3 is 11 residues long. V was cut by 4 bases and J by 2 bases, with 3 bases left in between. Germline-derived CDR1 and CDR2 are SGHNT and YENEEA. DNA for the CDR3: TGTGCCAGCAGCTCGGCCTACGAGCAGTACTTC. This codes for CASSSAYEQYF.

The chain joins TRBV9 to TRBJ1-1, with 10 bases matching TRBD1. Germline V gives CDR1 SGDLS, CDR2 YYNGEE. V was pared by 0 bases and J by 4 bases, with 0 bases of the junction left unmatched. The CDR3 loop spans 14 amino acids. The CDR3 here is CASSVGTGGTEAFF. In DNA form, the CDR3 reads TGTGCCAGCAGCGTAGGGACAGGGGGCACTGAAGCTTTCTTT.

The CDR3 DNA reads TGTGCCAGCAGATCCGGGACGGGGGGGCGAAGACTGTTTTTT. This encodes CASRSGTGGRRLFF. The chain carries TRBV6-5 and TRBJ1-4; D might be TRBD1 (6 bases). The CDR3 loop spans 14 amino acids. Germline values: CDR1 MNHEY, CDR2 SVGAGI. Trimming removed 6 bases from V and 13 bases from J, with 21 bases in between.

This chain connects TRBV18 to TRBJ1-5; 7 bases map to TRBD1. Trimming at V came to 3 bases and at J to 3 bases, leaving 5 bases not matched to a gene. CDR3 length: 15 amino acids. Germline V lookup: CDR1 KGHSH, CDR2 LQKENI. CDR3 sequence (DNA): TGTGCCAGCTCACCTACGGGACAGAACAATCAGCCCCAGCATTTT. This gives the protein CASSPTGQNNQPQHF.

The rearrangement uses TRBV27 and TRBJ2-7; 7 positions agree with TRBD2. The CDR3 runs 15 residues. Germline V gene data show CDR1 as MNHEY and CDR2 as SMNVEV (reference sequence). The ends lost 7 bases at V and 4 bases at J; junction bases unmatched: 13. CDR3 in DNA: TGTGCCAGCAAAGTCTCGGGCGGGAGAGGATACGAGCAGTACTTC. Translated, it gives CASKVSGGRGYEQYF.

This chain connects TRBV4-3 to TRBJ2-7, with a possible D match to TRBD1 (5 bases). CDR1 is LGHNA, CDR2 YSLEER, per germline. This CDR3 comprises 16 residues. Trimming stripped 0 bases from V and 0 bases from J, with 12 bases between. The CDR3 nucleotides read TGCGCCAGCAGCCAAGAGTCCTGGGGCGCCTCCTACGAGCAGTACTTC. Amino acids: CASSQESWGASYEQYF.

The CDR3 here is CASSSPSGRFYEQYF. The CDR3, as DNA: TGTGCCAGCAGTTCCCCCAGCGGGAGGTTCTACGAGCAGTACTTC. The chain links TRBV28 to TRBJ2-7; 9 nucleotides line up with TRBD2. With 4 bases clipped from V and 3 bases from J, the junction kept 7 bases outside the gene matches. CDR3 size: 15 residues. CDR1 is MDHEN, CDR2 SYDVKM, per germline.

V and J are TRBV27 and TRBJ1-5; tentative D call: TRBD1 (5 bases). Germline V CDR1 and CDR2: MNHEY, SMNVEV (reference sequence). The CDR3 totals 14 residues. V shed 3 bases and J shed 1 base, with 7 bases lying between them. The CDR3 protein is CASSFRASNQPQHF. DNA for the CDR3: TGTGCCAGCAGTTTCAGGGCAAGCAATCAGCCCCAGCATTTT.

The CDR3 bases are TGTGCCAGCAGCTGGGTCAGGGGCAATGAGCAGTTCTTC. Amino acid sequence: CASSWVRGNEQFF. This chain joins TRBV5-4 and TRBJ2-1; possibly TRBD1 for D (6 bases). The CDR3 length is 13 residues. Per germline, CDR1 SGHNT and CDR2 YYREEE (reference sequence). The ends were cut back, 3 bases at V and 6 bases at J, with 10 bases in the middle.

The chain is built from TRBV7-9 and TRBJ2-7; 9 bases fit TRBD1. With 2 bases clipped from V and 1 base from J, the junction kept 3 bases outside the gene matches. The CDR3 consists of 15 residues. Per the germline V gene, CDR1 is SEHNR and CDR2 is FQNEAQ (reference sequence). The CDR3, as DNA: TGTGCCAGCAGCTTAAGTGGGACAGGGTCCTACGAGCAGTACTTC. Translating gives CASSLSGTGSYEQYF.

This chain connects TRBV4-1 to TRBJ1-2; 9 bases are shared with TRBD1. The CDR3 totals 14 residues. In germline, CDR1 is MGHRA, CDR2 YSYEKL. The trim removed 1 base at V and 5 bases at J, leaving 2 bases unmatched. Here the CDR3 reads CASSQGTGAYGYTF. CDR3 nucleotide sequence: TGCGCCAGCAGCCAAGGGACAGGGGCTTATGGCTACACCTTC.

The chain has TRBV7-8 and TRBJ2-7; the D gene is possibly TRBD2 (5 bases). Trimming removed 8 bases from V and 3 bases from J, with 17 bases in between. Germline V gene lookup returns CDR1 SGHVS and CDR2 FQNEAQ. CDR3 length: 14 residues. The CDR3 region has the DNA TGTGCCAGCTCCAGAGGAGGCGGTGGCTACGAGCAGTACTTC. Encoded protein: CASSRGGGGYEQYF.

The chain links TRBV7-2 to TRBJ1-2, with 12 bases matching TRBD1. The germline V gene has CDR1 SGHTA and CDR2 FQGNSA. CDR3 length: 16 amino acids. J gave up 5 bases and V 3 bases, and 7 bases lay outside the gene matches. CDR3 in DNA: TGTGCCAGCAGCTTGGGTGGGACAGGGGGCTGGTATGGCTACACCTTC. Translating it yields CASSLGGTGGWYGYTF.

The chain recombines TRBV7-8 with TRBJ2-3; D remains unclear. The V end lost 2 bases, the J end lost 0 bases, and 9 bases lay between the germline ends. The length of the CDR3 is 15 residues. Germline CDR1 SGHVS, CDR2 FQNEAQ. CDR3 DNA sequence: TGTGCCAGCAGCTTAAGAGGCGTTAGCACAGATACGCAGTATTTT. Residues: CASSLRGVSTDTQYF.

The chain has TRBV6-5 and TRBJ1-1; 9 bases match TRBD1. Germline CDR1 and CDR2: MNHEY and SVGAGI. This CDR3 has 14 residues. J lost 3 bases, V lost 5 bases, and 4 bases had no gene match. DNA of the CDR3: TGTGCCAGCAGTGTGGGACAGGGATACACTGAAGCTTTCTTT. Its protein is CASSVGQGYTEAFF.

The chain carries TRBV6-5 and TRBJ2-5; tentatively, D is TRBD2 (5 bases). Germline V lookup: CDR1 MNHEY, CDR2 SVGAGI. There are 14 residues in the CDR3. V lost 8 bases, J lost 0 bases, and 13 bases lay in between. DNA of the CDR3: TGTGCCAGCGCGTACGGGGAGAACCAAGAGACCCAGTACTTC. It is translated as CASAYGENQETQYF.